The clone carrying this T cell receptor (beta chain) was seen just once. Antigen: not known. This sample was included in a study of cytomegalovirus exposure and HLA in healthy donors. Study outcomes and limitations: As a later analysis showed, a missense DCLRE1C variant was linked to trimming of TCR beta V- and J-genes. Analysis performed later showed TCR beta chains linked to HLA being more clonally expanded than equally common others.

Per germline, CDR1 MNHEY and CDR2 SMNVEV (reference sequence). This CDR3 spans 13 amino acids. Trimming took off 9 bases at V and 5 bases at J, with 17 bases between the two ends. The PCR contained 60 Vbeta and 13 Jbeta primers. Sequenced by immunoSEQ multiplex PCR; TCRdb stores in-frame clones only, minus some. The sample carries 98,000 or so clones, around 82% recorded once. Material for sequencing was PBMCs. The TCR was taken from a middle-aged woman in good health and CMV-seronegative. The gene calls are TRBV27 and TRBJ2-7; D is uncertain. The chain's CDR3 is CASGRDTENEQYF. CDR3 in DNA: TGTGCCAGTGGTCGAGACACTGAAAACGAGCAGTACTTC.